This T cell receptor beta chain was identified in a study of cytomegalovirus exposure and HLA in healthy donors. Findings and limits, study-wide: Later analysis suggested links between common viral pathogens and several top significant clusters. Exclusion as indistinguishable affected some V segments, including TRBV6-2 and TRBV6-3. A later analysis linked a missense DCLRE1C variant to TCR beta V- and J-gene trimming. Some TCR beta chains (164 of them) were listed as cytomegalovirus-associated.

Germline CDR1 is SGHRS and CDR2 is YFSETQ. V was shortened by 6 bases and J by 3 bases, with 12 bases between the two germline ends. This CDR3 spans 13 amino acids. The PCR made use of 60 Vbeta and 13 Jbeta primers. The method was immunoSEQ multiplex PCR; TCRdb's version includes in-frame clones alone and lacks a portion of them. This sample's table has approximately 140,000 clones. Details on this clone: The target antigen is unknown.

Sequences were obtained from PBMCs. The chain employs TRBV5-1 and TRBJ1-2; D ambiguous. The TCR was taken from a woman between 45 and 60 years old in good health and CMV-seronegative. Here the CDR3 reads CASTSDSDYGYTF. The CDR3 DNA reads as TGCGCCAGCACGAGTGATTCGGACTATGGCTACACCTTC. The full variable domain, with the rest looked up from reference TRBV5-1 and TRBJ1-2, is KAGVTQTPRYLIKTRGQQVTLSCSPISGHRSVSWYQQTPGQGLQFLFEYFSETQRNKGNFPGRFSGRQFSNSRSEMNVSTLELGDSALYLCASTSDSDYGYTFGSGTRLTVV.